This T cell receptor beta chain was recorded in a study of vaccination and CD4 T cells after COVID-19. Study context: At a median about 99 days (range 35 to 161) after diagnosis, post-COVID samples were drawn. Sampling that followed vaccination took place a median approximately 72 days after dose two, within a range of 14 to 241.

CD4+ T cells that had been cultured provided DNA sequenced with the Oncomine TCR Beta short-read assay. TCRdb ran MiXCR on the PCR reads and lists one entry per CDR3 protein. The sample carries roughly 20,000 distinct CDR3 sequences, about 50% recorded once. With respect to this clonotype: What it binds is not known.

Treatment reported: roughly 11-day PBMC culture with coronavirus spike peptide pools or control peptides (ViraFEST assay). Wells contained fewer than 2.5 million PBMCs each, and these were cultured with 10 IU/ml IL-2 and roughly 10 ug/ml peptide pools. Germline lookup yields CDR1 MNHEY and CDR2 SVGEGT. V lost 7 bases and J lost 1; bases outside the gene matches: 6. The CDR3 loop spans 15 amino acids. Points from the study as a whole: Relatively small numbers of convalescent patients were studied, with no early post-infection timepoints included.

The source was CD4+ T cells from blood, cultured in vitro, collected before SARS-CoV-2 vaccination. This chain links TRBV6-2 or TRBV6-3 with TRBJ1-5, with TRBD1 identical over 8 bases. The receptor's source is a human donor who had recovered from COVID-19. The CDR3 protein is CASTRTGPSNQPQHF. CDR3 DNA sequence: TGTGCCAGCACAAGGACAGGGCCCAGCAATCAGCCCCAGCATTTT.